Listed here are 32 T cell receptor beta chains from one sample, sequenced in a study of T cells after yellow fever vaccination. TCRdb re-derived calls from the 5' RACE reads in MiXCR, one entry per CDR3 protein. The table has just under 600,000 distinct CDR3 sequences, 13% seen once. Specimen: PBMCs, collected on the day of the yellow fever booster vaccination. The receptors shown here come from a man aged 25 to 40 who received the YFV17D yellow fever vaccine.

The CDR3 loop reads CASRPGPTYNEQFF. DNA for the CDR3: TGTGCCAGTAGGCCGGGACCCACCTACAATGAGCAGTTCTTC. The rearrangement links TRBV19 to TRBJ2-1; D possibly uses TRBD1 or TRBD2 (5 bases each). The CDR3 loop spans 14 amino acids. Trimming shortened V by 6 bases and J by 2 bases, and 11 bases separated the two germline ends. Looked up from germline, CDR1 is LNHDA and CDR2 is SQIVND (reference sequence). Full variable domain (outside the CDR3, taken from reference TRBV19 and TRBJ2-1): DGGITQSPKYLFRKEGQNVTLSCEQNLNHDAMYWYRQDPGQGLRLIYYSQIVNDFQKGDIAEGYSVSREKKESFPLTVTSAQKNPTAFYLCASRPGPTYNEQFFGPGTRLTVL.

This clonotype was counted only a few times. The chain couples TRBV2 to TRBJ2-3; 8 nucleotides align to TRBD2. The CDR3 contains 14 residues. Trimming took 11 bases from V and 4 from J; bases not matched to a gene: 11. Germline CDR1 SNHLY, CDR2 FYNNEI. CDR3 nucleotides: TGTGCCCTCAGGCACAGCGGGAGACCAGATACGCAGTATTTT. Its protein is CALRHSGRPDTQYF. Full variable domain (remainder filled in from reference TRBV2 and TRBJ2-3): EPEVTQTPSHQVTQMGQEVILRCVPISNHLYFYWYRQILGQKVEFLVSFYNNEISEKSEIFDDQFSVERPDGSNFTLKIRSTKLEDSAMYFCALRHSGRPDTQYFGPGTRLTVL.

This clonotype has just a few counts. The V call is TRBV5-6, the J call TRBJ2-5; D uncertain. Per the germline V gene, CDR1 is SGHDT and CDR2 is YYEEEE. There are 13 residues in the CDR3. Trimming stripped 4 bases from V and 1 base from J, with 8 bases between. The CDR3 reads CASSKQIQETQYF. The CDR3 nucleotides read TGTGCCAGCAGCAAACAGATCCAAGAGACCCAGTACTTC.

This chain uses TRBV6-2 or TRBV6-3 with TRBJ2-7; 9 bases are a match to TRBD2. Germline loops: CDR1 MNHEY, CDR2 SVGEGT. The CDR3 extends over 19 amino acids. V lost 5 bases, J lost 1 base, and 18 bases stayed unmatched. The CDR3 DNA reads as TGTGCCAGCAGTCCCCGACCGGGGCAGCGTCTAGCGGGATCCTACGAGCAGTACTTC. Its protein product is CASSPRPGQRLAGSYEQYF.

The chain has TRBV2 and TRBJ2-7; no reliable D call. CDR1 is SNHLY, CDR2 FYNNEI, per germline. Trimming pared 4 bases from V and 3 bases from J, leaving 7 bases between. This CDR3 has 12 residues. The CDR3 loop reads CASSGSIYEQYF. The CDR3 bases are TGTGCCAGCAGTGGCAGCATCTACGAGCAGTACTTC.

This chain joins TRBV9 and TRBJ2-5; 7 nucleotides match TRBD2. After removal of 4 bases from V and 1 base from J, the junction contained 7 bases not matched to a gene. CDR3 length equals 15 residues. Germline CDR1 SGDLS, CDR2 YYNGEE. Here the CDR3 reads CASSLRLASQETQYF. The CDR3 nucleotides read TGTGCCAGCAGCCTCCGACTAGCCTCCCAAGAGACCCAGTACTTC.

There are a few counts of this clonotype. The rearrangement joins TRBV19 to TRBJ2-7, with 11 bases aligning to TRBD2. This CDR3 has 15 amino acids. The germline CDR1 and CDR2 sequences are LNHDA and SQIVND (reference sequence). Germline trimming cut 7 bases from V and 2 bases from J; bases unmatched to any gene: 7. The CDR3: CASTGGTSGPYEQYF. CDR3 bases: TGTGCCAGTACCGGGGGGACTAGCGGACCCTACGAGCAGTACTTC.

This clonotype occurred many times. The genes are TRBV5-1 and TRBJ2-2; D is unresolved. This CDR3 comprises 14 residues. From germline, CDR1 is SGHRS and CDR2 YFSETQ. Trimming left V 3 bases short and J 5 bases short, with 11 bases between. This CDR3 reads CASSSRPQTGELFF. CDR3 coding DNA: TGCGCCAGCAGCTCCCGACCCCAGACCGGGGAGCTGTTTTTT.

This clonotype was seen a few times. The rearrangement joins TRBV6-1 to TRBJ2-1; 8 bases fit TRBD1. J lost 7 bases, V lost 6 bases, and 11 bases had no gene match. Germline CDR1 MNHNS, CDR2 SASEGT. This CDR3 spans 15 amino acids. This chain's CDR3 is CASRQTGAGGNEQFF. The CDR3 nucleotides are TGTGCCAGCAGACAGACAGGGGCGGGTGGGAATGAGCAGTTCTTC.

This clonotype showed up just a few times. The chain's CDR3 is CASSSPRDRGLSGANVLTF. In DNA, the CDR3 is TGTGCCAGCAGTTCACCCCGGGACAGGGGGCTTTCTGGGGCCAACGTCCTGACTTTC. The rearrangement links TRBV6-5 to TRBJ2-6, with TRBD1 matching over 12 bases. Germline V gene data show CDR1 as MNHEY and CDR2 as SVGAGI. This CDR3 comprises 19 residues. After removal of 4 bases from V and 1 base from J, the junction contained 8 bases not matched to a gene.

This clonotype has only a few counts. The chain is built from TRBV10-2 and TRBJ2-1; 11 nucleotides agree with TRBD2. This CDR3 has 16 residues. Germline trimming cut 6 bases from V and 6 bases from J; bases unmatched to any gene: 10. CDR1 WSHSY and CDR2 SAAADI come from the germline V gene. CDR3 loop: CASRYWGTSGINEQFF. The DNA of the CDR3 is TGCGCCAGCAGGTATTGGGGGACTAGCGGAATCAATGAGCAGTTCTTC.

This chain connects TRBV7-2 to TRBJ2-7; D might be TRBD2 (6 bases). The CDR3 is made up of 15 amino acids. CDR1 is SGHTA and CDR2 is FQGNSA in the germline V gene. Trimming removed 3 bases at V and 1 base at J, with 13 bases between. CDR3 sequence reads: CASSLGGVRSYEQYF. The CDR3 coding sequence is TGTGCCAGCAGCTTGGGGGGAGTACGTTCCTACGAGCAGTACTTC. The full variable domain, with the rest looked up from reference TRBV7-2 and TRBJ2-7, is GAGVSQSPSNKVTEKGKDVELRCDPISGHTALYWYRQSLGQGLEFLIYFQGNSAPDKSGLPSDRFSAERTGGSVSTLTIQRTQQEDSAVYLCASSLGGVRSYEQYFGPGTRLTVT.

The chain carries TRBV6-1 and TRBJ2-7; D is possibly TRBD2 (5 bases). CDR3 size: 14 residues. V was pared by 6 bases and J by 2 bases, with 14 bases between. Germline CDR1 MNHNS, CDR2 SASEGT. CDR3 coding DNA: TGTGCCAGCAGCCCCCATCGGGGAGCCTACGAGCAGTACTTC. Protein product: CASSPHRGAYEQYF.

This clonotype has only a few counts. The rearrangement uses TRBV14 and TRBJ2-7, with 12 bases that match TRBD2. Germline V gene data show CDR1 as SGHDN and CDR2 as FVKESK. V lost 2 bases to trimming and J lost 3 bases; unmatched junction nucleotides: 2. This CDR3 is 15 amino acids long. CDR3 sequence reads: CASSQPTSGSYEQYF. The CDR3 DNA is TGTGCCAGCAGCCAACCGACTAGCGGGAGCTACGAGCAGTACTTC.

This clonotype was picked up a small number of times. The chain employs TRBV7-2 and TRBJ1-2; D gene ambiguous. Germline V CDR1 and CDR2: SGHTA, FQGNSA. Trimming shortened V by 1 base and J by 6 bases, and 9 bases separated the two germline ends. CDR3 length: 13 residues. The CDR3 coding sequence is TGTGCCAGCAGCTTAGGGCGGCATGATGGCTACACCTTC. Translation gives CASSLGRHDGYTF. Full variable domain (outside the CDR3, taken from reference TRBV7-2 and TRBJ1-2): GAGVSQSPSNKVTEKGKDVELRCDPISGHTALYWYRQSLGQGLEFLIYFQGNSAPDKSGLPSDRFSAERTGGSVSTLTIQRTQQEDSAVYLCASSLGRHDGYTFGSGTRLTVV.

Comments on this clonotype: Here the CDR3 omits its conserved ending phenylalanine or tryptophan, so a read error is the likely source. The gene calls are TRBV7-3 and TRBJ2-5; D is unresolved. V was pared by 3 bases and J by 2 bases, with 7 bases between. CDR3 length: 13 amino acids. CDR1 and CDR2 (germline): SGHTA, FQGTGA. The DNA of the CDR3 is TGTGCCAGCAGCTTGTCCGGTCAAGAGACCCAGTACTAC. Translation gives CASSLSGQETQYY.

This sequence joins TRBV5-1 and TRBJ2-3; 10 bases agree with TRBD2. Germline V gene data show CDR1 as SGHRS and CDR2 as YFSETQ. The ends lost 0 bases at V and 0 bases at J; junction bases unmatched: 4. The CDR3 loop spans 17 amino acids. The DNA for the CDR3 is TGCGCCAGCAGCTTGGCTCTAGCGGGAGCGAGCACAGATACGCAGTATTTT. Encoded protein: CASSLALAGASTDTQYF.

This clonotype was counted a few times. The genes are TRBV12-3 or TRBV12-4 and TRBJ2-7; no firm D call. Trimming pared 3 bases from V and 0 bases from J, leaving 9 bases between. CDR3 size: 14 residues. In DNA, the CDR3 is TGTGCCAGCAGTTTTAGCAGCAGCTCCTACGAGCAGTACTTC. Translated: CASSFSSSSYEQYF.

This clonotype showed up many times. The chain joins TRBV7-8 to TRBJ2-7, with D possibly matching TRBD2 (6 bases). Trimming took off 1 base at V and 7 bases at J, with 23 bases between the two ends. This CDR3 is built from 17 residues. Germline V gives CDR1 SGHVS, CDR2 FQNEAQ. CDR3 residues: CASSLDPQLAVMGEQYF. The CDR3 DNA follows: TGTGCCAGCAGCTTAGACCCACAACTAGCCGTGATGGGGGAGCAGTACTTC.

The chain uses TRBV29-1 and TRBJ2-2; perhaps TRBD1 as D (6 bases). This CDR3 contains 14 residues. Germline V lookup: CDR1 SQVTM, CDR2 ANQGSEA. Trimming removed 4 bases at V and 4 bases at J, with 13 bases between. This CDR3 is CSVGQIRGTGELFF. As DNA, the CDR3 is TGCAGCGTTGGGCAGATCAGGGGCACCGGGGAGCTGTTTTTT.

This clonotype showed up just a few times. CDR3 DNA sequence: TGTGCCACCAGCACGGACCATAGCAATCAGCCCCAGCATTTT. Translation gives CATSTDHSNQPQHF. V is TRBV10-3 and J is TRBJ1-5; D is undetermined. V was cut by 10 bases and J by 0 bases, with 13 bases left in between. The CDR3 totals 14 residues. Germline values: CDR1 ENHRY, CDR2 SYGVKD.

The chain combines TRBV3-1 with TRBJ2-7, with D tentatively TRBD1 (5 bases). Germline V lookup: CDR1 LGHDT, CDR2 YNNKEL (reference sequence). Trimming pared 4 bases from V and 6 bases from J, leaving 13 bases between. This CDR3 comprises 13 residues. The CDR3 reads CASSRRGASEQYF. CDR3 sequence (DNA): TGTGCCAGCAGCCGAAGGGGCGCCTCCGAGCAGTACTTC.

This rearrangement joins TRBV9 to TRBJ1-3, with D hard to call. Per the germline V gene, CDR1 is SGDLS and CDR2 is YYNGEE. The CDR3 runs 17 residues. Trimming pared 1 base from V and 0 bases from J, leaving 14 bases between. The CDR3 protein is CASSVSPTEYSGNTIYF. The CDR3, as DNA: TGTGCCAGCAGCGTATCTCCTACAGAATACTCTGGAAACACCATATATTTT.

The rearrangement links TRBV19 to TRBJ2-7; D gene unclear. Germline CDR1 LNHDA, CDR2 SQIVND (reference sequence). Trimming cost V 1 base and J 3 bases, with 7 bases left between them. This CDR3 region has 13 residues. The CDR3 region has the DNA TGTGCCAGTAGTATAGGGGCATACTACGAGCAGTACTTC. It codes for CASSIGAYYEQYF. Filled out from reference TRBV19 and TRBJ2-7, the complete variable domain reads DGGITQSPKYLFRKEGQNVTLSCEQNLNHDAMYWYRQDPGQGLRLIYYSQIVNDFQKGDIAEGYSVSREKKESFPLTVTSAQKNPTAFYLCASSIGAYYEQYFGPGTRLTVT.

This clonotype was seen more than once but under ten times. This rearrangement joins TRBV4-1 to TRBJ2-3, with 7 bases identical to TRBD1. V lost 4 bases and J lost 0; bases outside the gene matches: 7. The CDR3 contains 16 residues. CDR1 and CDR2 from the germline V gene are MGHRA and YSYEKL. This chain's CDR3 is CASSRITGASTDTQYF. CDR3 DNA: TGCGCCAGCAGCCGTATAACAGGGGCCAGCACAGATACGCAGTATTTT.

This clonotype was detected a few times. The V call is TRBV10-3, the J call TRBJ2-5; D not certain. V lost 5 bases, J lost 5 bases, and 18 bases lay in between. In germline, CDR1 is ENHRY, CDR2 SYGVKD. The CDR3 has 15 residues. The CDR3 DNA sequence: TGTGCCATCAGTCGATCAGGTGATGATGGGGAGACCCAGTACTTC. This translates into CAISRSGDDGETQYF.

This clonotype was seen at least ten times. The chain recombines TRBV5-1 with TRBJ2-5; 7 nucleotides line up with TRBD1. Unmatched junction bases numbered 4, after V lost 3 bases and J lost 2 bases. Per germline, CDR1 SGHRS and CDR2 YFSETQ. The CDR3 is 14 residues long. The CDR3: CASSSGQLQETQYF. The CDR3 DNA reads TGCGCCAGCAGCTCGGGACAGTTACAAGAGACCCAGTACTTC. Using reference TRBV5-1 and TRBJ2-5 for the parts outside the CDR3, the full variable domain is KAGVTQTPRYLIKTRGQQVTLSCSPISGHRSVSWYQQTPGQGLQFLFEYFSETQRNKGNFPGRFSGRQFSNSRSEMNVSTLELGDSALYLCASSSGQLQETQYFGPGTRLLVL.

This clonotype was observed a few times. The chain carries TRBV30 and TRBJ2-7; D tentatively fits TRBD1 or TRBD2 (7 bases each). V lost 5 bases and J lost 2, with 13 bases in between. CDR3 length equals 13 residues. The germline gives CDR1 GTSNPN, CDR2 SVGIG (reference sequence). Here the CDR3 reads CAWSRGGPYEQYF. The CDR3 coding sequence is TGTGCCTGGTCCAGGGGGGGGCCCTACGAGCAGTACTTC.

Only a few counts were recorded for this clonotype. The chain uses TRBV4-2 and TRBJ1-2; D is unclear. Trimming took off 0 bases at V and 5 bases at J, with 10 bases between the two ends. The V gene's germline CDR1 is LGHNA and CDR2 YNFKEQ. The CDR3 runs to 14 residues. The CDR3 bases are TGTGCCAGCAGCCAAGATCAAACGCCGTATGGCTACACCTTC. The encoded protein is CASSQDQTPYGYTF.

This clonotype has a handful of counts. V usage is TRBV10-3 and J usage is TRBJ2-7, with a possible D match to TRBD2 (5 bases). The CDR3 is 15 amino acids. V lost 3 bases to trimming and J lost 3 bases, with 15 bases between them. CDR1 and CDR2 from the germline V gene are ENHRY and SYGVKD. This CDR3 is CAISDSGFRLYEQYF. DNA of the CDR3: TGTGCCATCAGTGACTCGGGATTCCGACTCTACGAGCAGTACTTC.

This clonotype was picked up a small number of times. This chain links TRBV5-1 with TRBJ2-5; D unresolved. The V end lost 3 bases, the J end lost 2 bases, and 11 bases lay between the germline ends. Germline V gives CDR1 SGHRS, CDR2 YFSETQ. The CDR3 runs to 14 residues. CDR3 DNA sequence: TGCGCCAGCAGCTCGGTGGGGATTCAAGAGACCCAGTACTTC. This sequence encodes CASSSVGIQETQYF. Complete variable domain (other parts from reference TRBV5-1 and TRBJ2-5): KAGVTQTPRYLIKTRGQQVTLSCSPISGHRSVSWYQQTPGQGLQFLFEYFSETQRNKGNFPGRFSGRQFSNSRSEMNVSTLELGDSALYLCASSSVGIQETQYFGPGTRLLVL.

The chain joins TRBV5-6 to TRBJ2-2; TRBD2 matches 9 bases. CDR1 and CDR2 from the germline V gene are SGHDT and YYEEEE. The CDR3 sequence is 16 residues long. J was trimmed by 2 bases and V by 2 bases; bases with no gene match: 4. The CDR3 is CASSFTSGLNTGELFF. In nucleotides, the CDR3 is TGTGCCAGCAGCTTTACTAGCGGGCTTAACACCGGGGAGCTGTTTTTT. Looking up the rest from reference TRBV5-6 and TRBJ2-2 gives the full variable domain: DAGVTQSPTHLIKTRGQQVTLRCSPKSGHDTVSWYQQALGQGPQFIFQYYEEEERQRGNFPDRFSGHQFPNYSSELNVNALLLGDSALYLCASSFTSGLNTGELFFGEGSRLTVL.